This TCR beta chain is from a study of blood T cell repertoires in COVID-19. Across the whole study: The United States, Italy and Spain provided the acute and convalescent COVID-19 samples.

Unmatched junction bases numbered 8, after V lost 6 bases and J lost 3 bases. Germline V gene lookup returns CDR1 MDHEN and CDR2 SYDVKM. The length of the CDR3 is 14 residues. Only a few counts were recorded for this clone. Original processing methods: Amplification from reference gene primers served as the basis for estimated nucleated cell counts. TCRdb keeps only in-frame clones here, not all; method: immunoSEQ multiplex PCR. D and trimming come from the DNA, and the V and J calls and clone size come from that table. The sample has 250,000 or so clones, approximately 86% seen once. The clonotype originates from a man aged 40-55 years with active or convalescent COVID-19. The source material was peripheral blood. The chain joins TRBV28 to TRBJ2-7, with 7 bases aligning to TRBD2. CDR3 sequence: CASSTTGTIYEQYF. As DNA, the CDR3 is TGTGCCAGCAGCACAACCGGGACTATCTACGAGCAGTACTTC.